This TCR beta chain originates from a study of Tregs in tolerant kidney transplant recipients. The CDR3 contains 13 residues. Per germline, CDR1 SGHNT and CDR2 YENEEA. Trimming removed 2 bases at V and 4 bases at J, with 8 bases between. Sequencing used immunoSEQ multiplex PCR; TCRdb keeps in-frame clones, though not all of them. This repertoire shows around 120,000 clones, about 91% found once; its top ten account for roughly 0.63%. The V and J genes are TRBV11-3 and TRBJ1-1; D is unclear. Input material: CD4+ T cells from blood. This TCR came from a human donor in good health. Written as DNA, the CDR3 is TGTGCCAGCAGCTTACAAAGCGGCACTGAAGCTTTCTTT. Residues: CASSLQSGTEAFF.